This T cell receptor (beta chain) was identified in a study of blood T cell repertoires in COVID-19. Study summary: COVID-19 samples, acute and convalescent, were from the United States, Italy and Spain.

This clone was observed a single time. Original data processing: Quantification of nucleated cells was approximated via reference gene primer amplification. The repertoire was sequenced with immunoSEQ multiplex PCR; TCRdb's copy has only in-frame clones and lacks some. That table furnishes V, J and clone size, whereas the DNA furnished D and trimming. The sample shows approximately 210,000 clones, around 80% of them seen only once. Germline trimming cut 11 bases from V and 7 bases from J; bases unmatched to any gene: 10. The length of the CDR3 is 13 residues. From germline, CDR1 is MNHEY and CDR2 SVGAGI. The study recruited people aged roughly 18 to 100 years across some 23 US areas. Each participant's cohort was designated according to participant-reported clinical history.

What was sequenced was PBMCs or T cells enriched from blood (not recorded which). The TCR comes from a man aged 25 to 45 with acute COVID-19. This sequence joins TRBV6-5 and TRBJ2-2, with TRBD1 matching over 7 bases. Here the CDR3 DNA reads TGTGCCTTTAGCGTTCGACAGGGCGGGGAGCTGTTTTTT. Amino acid sequence: CAFSVRQGGELFF.